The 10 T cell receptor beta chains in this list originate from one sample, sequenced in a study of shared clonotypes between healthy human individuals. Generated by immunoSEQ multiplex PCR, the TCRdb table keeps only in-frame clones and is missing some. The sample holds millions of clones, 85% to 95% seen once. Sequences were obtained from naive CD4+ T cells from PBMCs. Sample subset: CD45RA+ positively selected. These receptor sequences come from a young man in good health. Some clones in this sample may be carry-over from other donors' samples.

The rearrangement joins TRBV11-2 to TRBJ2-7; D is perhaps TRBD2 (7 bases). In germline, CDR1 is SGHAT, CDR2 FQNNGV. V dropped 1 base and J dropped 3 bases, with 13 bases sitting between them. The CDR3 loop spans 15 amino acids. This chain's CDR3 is CASSLVGGAGYEQYF. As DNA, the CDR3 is TGTGCCAGCAGCTTAGTAGGGGGGGCTGGCTACGAGCAGTACTTC.

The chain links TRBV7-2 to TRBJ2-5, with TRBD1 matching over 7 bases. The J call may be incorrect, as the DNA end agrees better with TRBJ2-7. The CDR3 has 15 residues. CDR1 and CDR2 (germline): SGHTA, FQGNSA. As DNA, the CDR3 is TGTGCCAGCAGCTTAAAAGGGGACAGTTCCTACGAGCAGTACTTC. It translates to CASSLKGDSSYEQYF.

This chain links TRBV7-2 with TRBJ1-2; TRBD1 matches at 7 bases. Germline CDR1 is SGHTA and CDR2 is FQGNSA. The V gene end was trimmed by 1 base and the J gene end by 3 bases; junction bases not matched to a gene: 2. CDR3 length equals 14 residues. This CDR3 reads CASSLDGQDYGYTF. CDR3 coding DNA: TGTGCCAGCAGCTTAGACGGACAGGACTATGGCTACACCTTC.

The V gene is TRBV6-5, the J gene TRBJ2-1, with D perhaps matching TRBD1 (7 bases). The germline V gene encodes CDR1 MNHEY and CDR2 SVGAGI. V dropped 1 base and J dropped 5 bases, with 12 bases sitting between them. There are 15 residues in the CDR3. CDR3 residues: CASSYLAGGHNEQFF. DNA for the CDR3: TGTGCCAGCAGTTACTTGGCAGGGGGGCACAATGAGCAGTTCTTC.

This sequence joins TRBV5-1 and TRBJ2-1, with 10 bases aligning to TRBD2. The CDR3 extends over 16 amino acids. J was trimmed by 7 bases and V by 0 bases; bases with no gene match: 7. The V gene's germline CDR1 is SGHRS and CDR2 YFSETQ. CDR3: CASSLEGLALSNEQFF. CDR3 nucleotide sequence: TGCGCCAGCAGCTTGGAGGGACTAGCGTTATCGAATGAGCAGTTCTTC.

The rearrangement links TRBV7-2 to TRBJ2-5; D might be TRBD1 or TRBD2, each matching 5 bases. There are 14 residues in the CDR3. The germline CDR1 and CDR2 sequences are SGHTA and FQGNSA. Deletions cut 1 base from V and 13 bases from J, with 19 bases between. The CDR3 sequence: CASSLDGTPSMGYF. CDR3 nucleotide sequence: TGTGCCAGCAGCTTAGATGGGACCCCCTCAATGGGGTACTTC.

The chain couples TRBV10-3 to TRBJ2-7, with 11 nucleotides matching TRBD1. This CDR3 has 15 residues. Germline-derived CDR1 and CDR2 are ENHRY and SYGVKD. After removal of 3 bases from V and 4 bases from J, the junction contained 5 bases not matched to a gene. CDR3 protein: CAISDRTGGIYEQYF. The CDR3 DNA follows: TGTGCCATCAGTGACAGGACAGGGGGCATTTACGAGCAGTACTTC.

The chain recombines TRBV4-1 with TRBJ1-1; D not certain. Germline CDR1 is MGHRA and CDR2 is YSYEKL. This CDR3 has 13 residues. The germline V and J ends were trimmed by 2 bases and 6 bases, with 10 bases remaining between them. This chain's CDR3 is CASSQPVGPEAFF. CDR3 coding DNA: TGCGCCAGCAGCCAACCCGTGGGTCCTGAAGCTTTCTTT.

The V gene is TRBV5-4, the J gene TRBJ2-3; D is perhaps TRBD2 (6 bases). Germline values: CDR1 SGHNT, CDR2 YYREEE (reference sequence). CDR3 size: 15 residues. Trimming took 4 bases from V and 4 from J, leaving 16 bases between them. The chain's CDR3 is CASSKAGGGADTQYF. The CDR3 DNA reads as TGTGCCAGCAGCAAAGCGGGTGGAGGCGCAGATACGCAGTATTTT.

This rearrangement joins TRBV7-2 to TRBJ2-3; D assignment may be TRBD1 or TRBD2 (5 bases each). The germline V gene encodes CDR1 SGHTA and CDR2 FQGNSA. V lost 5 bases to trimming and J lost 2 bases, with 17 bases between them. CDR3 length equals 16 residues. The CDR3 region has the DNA TGTGCCAGCAGCCCACGGGCCCGGGGCTCCACAGATACGCAGTATTTT. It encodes CASSPRARGSTDTQYF.